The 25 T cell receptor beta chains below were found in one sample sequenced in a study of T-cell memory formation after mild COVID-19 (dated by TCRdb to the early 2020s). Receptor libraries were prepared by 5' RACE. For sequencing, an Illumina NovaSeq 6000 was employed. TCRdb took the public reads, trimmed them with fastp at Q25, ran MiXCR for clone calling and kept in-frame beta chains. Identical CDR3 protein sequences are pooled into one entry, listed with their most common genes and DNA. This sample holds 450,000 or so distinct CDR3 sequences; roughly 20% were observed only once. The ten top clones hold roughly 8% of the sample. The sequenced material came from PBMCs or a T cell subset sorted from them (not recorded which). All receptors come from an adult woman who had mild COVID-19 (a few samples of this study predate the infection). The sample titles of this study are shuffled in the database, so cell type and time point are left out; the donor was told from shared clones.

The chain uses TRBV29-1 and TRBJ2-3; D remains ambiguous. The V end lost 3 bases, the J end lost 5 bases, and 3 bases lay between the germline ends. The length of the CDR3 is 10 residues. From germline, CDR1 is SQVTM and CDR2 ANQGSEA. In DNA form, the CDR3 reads TGCAGCGTTGAGGTAGATACGCAGTATTTT. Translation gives CSVEVDTQYF.

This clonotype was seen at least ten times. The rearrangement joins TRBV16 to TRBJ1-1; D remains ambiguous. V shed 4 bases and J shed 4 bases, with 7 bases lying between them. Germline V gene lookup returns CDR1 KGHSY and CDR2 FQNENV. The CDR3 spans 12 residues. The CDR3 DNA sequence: TGTGCCAGCAGCCCATATTCCACTGAAGCTTTCTTT. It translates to CASSPYSTEAFF. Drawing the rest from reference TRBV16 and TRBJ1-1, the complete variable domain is GEEVAQTPKHLVRGEGQKAKLYCAPIKGHSYVFWYQQVLKNEFKFLISFQNENVFDETGMPKERFSAKCLPNSPCSLEIQATKLEDSAVYFCASSPYSTEAFFGQGTRLTVV.

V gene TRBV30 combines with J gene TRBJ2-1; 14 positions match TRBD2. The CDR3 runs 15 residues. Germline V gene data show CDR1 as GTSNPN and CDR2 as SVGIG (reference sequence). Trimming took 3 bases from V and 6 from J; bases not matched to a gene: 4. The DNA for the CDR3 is TGTGCCTGGAGCGCCGGGACTAGCGGGAGCAATGAGCAGTTCTTC. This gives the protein CAWSAGTSGSNEQFF.

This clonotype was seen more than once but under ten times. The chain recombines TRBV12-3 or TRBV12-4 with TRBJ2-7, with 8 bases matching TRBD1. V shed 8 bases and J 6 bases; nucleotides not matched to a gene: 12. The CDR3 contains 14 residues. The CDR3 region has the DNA TGTGCCAGCGGTCCTTGGACAGGGAAGGGCGAGCAGTACTTC. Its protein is CASGPWTGKGEQYF.

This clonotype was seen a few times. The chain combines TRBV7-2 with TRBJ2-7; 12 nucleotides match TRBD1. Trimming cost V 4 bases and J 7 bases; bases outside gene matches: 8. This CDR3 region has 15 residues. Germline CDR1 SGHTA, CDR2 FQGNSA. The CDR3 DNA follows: TGTGCCAGCAGCTACGGGACAGGGGGCGCGGGAGAGCAGTACTTC. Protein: CASSYGTGGAGEQYF.

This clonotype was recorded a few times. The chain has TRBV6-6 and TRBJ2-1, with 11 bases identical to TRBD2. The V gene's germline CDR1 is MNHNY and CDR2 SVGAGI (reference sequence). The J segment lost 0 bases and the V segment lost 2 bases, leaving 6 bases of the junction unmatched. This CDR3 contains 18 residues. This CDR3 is CASSYALAGAGSYNEQFF. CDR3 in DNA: TGTGCCAGCAGTTACGCACTAGCGGGAGCGGGCTCCTACAATGAGCAGTTCTTC.

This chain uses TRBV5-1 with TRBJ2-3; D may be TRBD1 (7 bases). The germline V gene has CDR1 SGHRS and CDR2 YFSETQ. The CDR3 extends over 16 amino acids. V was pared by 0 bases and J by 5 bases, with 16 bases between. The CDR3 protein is CASSLAGGGTVDTQYF. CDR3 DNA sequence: TGCGCCAGCAGCTTGGCCGGAGGGGGCACGGTAGATACGCAGTATTTT.

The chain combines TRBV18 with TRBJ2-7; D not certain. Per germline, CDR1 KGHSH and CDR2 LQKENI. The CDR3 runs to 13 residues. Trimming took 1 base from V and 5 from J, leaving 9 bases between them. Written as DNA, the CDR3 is TGTGCCAGCTCACCACGAGGACGAGACGAGCAGTACTTC. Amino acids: CASSPRGRDEQYF. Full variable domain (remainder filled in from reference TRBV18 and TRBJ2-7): NAGVMQNPRHLVRRRGQEARLRCSPMKGHSHVYWYRQLPEEGLKFMVYLQKENIIDESGMPKERFSAEFPKEGPSILRIQQVVRGDSAAYFCASSPRGRDEQYFGPGTRLTVT.

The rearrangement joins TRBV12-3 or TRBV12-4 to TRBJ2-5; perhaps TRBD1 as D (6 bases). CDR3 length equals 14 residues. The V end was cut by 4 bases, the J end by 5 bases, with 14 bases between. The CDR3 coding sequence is TGTGCCAGCAGTTCAACAGGGCGATCGGAGACCCAGTACTTC. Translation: CASSSTGRSETQYF.

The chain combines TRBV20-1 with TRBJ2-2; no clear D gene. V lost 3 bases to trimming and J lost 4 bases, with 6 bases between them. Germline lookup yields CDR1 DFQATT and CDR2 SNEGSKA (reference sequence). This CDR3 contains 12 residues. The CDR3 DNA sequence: TGCAGTGCTAGTCGTAGCACCGGGGAGCTGTTTTTT. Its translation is CSASRSTGELFF.

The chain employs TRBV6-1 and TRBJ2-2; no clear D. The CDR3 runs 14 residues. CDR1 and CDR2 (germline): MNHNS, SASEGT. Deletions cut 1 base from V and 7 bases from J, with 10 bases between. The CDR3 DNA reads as TGTGCCAGCAGTGAAGGGGTTGGGGACGGGGAGCTGTTTTTT. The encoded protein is CASSEGVGDGELFF.

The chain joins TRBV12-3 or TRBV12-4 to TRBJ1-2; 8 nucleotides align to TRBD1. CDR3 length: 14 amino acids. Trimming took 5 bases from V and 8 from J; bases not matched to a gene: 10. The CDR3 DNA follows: TGTGCCAGCAGTATCCTAAAGACAGGGGAAGGCTACACCTTC. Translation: CASSILKTGEGYTF.

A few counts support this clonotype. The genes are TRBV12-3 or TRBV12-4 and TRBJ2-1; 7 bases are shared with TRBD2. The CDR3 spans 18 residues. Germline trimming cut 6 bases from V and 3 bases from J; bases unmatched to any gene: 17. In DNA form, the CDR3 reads TGTGCCAGCAGAGGCTCCCCAGGGCGCGGGGGAGACTACAATGAGCAGTTCTTC. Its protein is CASRGSPGRGGDYNEQFF.

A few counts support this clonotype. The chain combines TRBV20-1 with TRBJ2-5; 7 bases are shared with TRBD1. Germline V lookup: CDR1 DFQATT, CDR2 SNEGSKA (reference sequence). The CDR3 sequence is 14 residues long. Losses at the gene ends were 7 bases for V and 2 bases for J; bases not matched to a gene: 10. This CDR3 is CSGMGQRTQETQYF. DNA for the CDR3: TGCAGTGGTATGGGACAGCGGACTCAAGAGACCCAGTACTTC.

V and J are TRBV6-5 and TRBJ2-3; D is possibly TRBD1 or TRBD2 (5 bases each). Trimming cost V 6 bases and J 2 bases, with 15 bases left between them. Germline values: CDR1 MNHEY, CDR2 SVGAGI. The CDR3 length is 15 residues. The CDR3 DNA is TGTGCCAGCAGCCCCGGGACCATCAACACAGATACGCAGTATTTT. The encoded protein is CASSPGTINTDTQYF.

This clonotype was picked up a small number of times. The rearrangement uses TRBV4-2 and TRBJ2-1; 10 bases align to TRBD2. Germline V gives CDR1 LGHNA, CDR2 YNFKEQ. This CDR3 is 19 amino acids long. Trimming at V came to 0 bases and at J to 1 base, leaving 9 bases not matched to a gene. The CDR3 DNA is TGTGCCAGCAGCCAAGATAGGCTAGCGGGAGAGCTATCCTACAATGAGCAGTTCTTC. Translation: CASSQDRLAGELSYNEQFF.

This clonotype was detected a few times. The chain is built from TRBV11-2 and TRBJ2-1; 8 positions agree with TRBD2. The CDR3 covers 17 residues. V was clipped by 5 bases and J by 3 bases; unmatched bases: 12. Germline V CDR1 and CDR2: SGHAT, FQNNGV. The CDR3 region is CASSQRMTSANYNEQFF. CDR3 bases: TGTGCCAGCAGCCAACGTATGACTAGCGCGAACTACAATGAGCAGTTCTTC.

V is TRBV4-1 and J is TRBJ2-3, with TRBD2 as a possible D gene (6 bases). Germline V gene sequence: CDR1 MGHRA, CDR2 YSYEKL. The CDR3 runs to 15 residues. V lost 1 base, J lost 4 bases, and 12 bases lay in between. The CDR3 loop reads CASSQVGGAADTQYF. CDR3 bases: TGCGCCAGCAGCCAAGTAGGAGGGGCGGCAGATACGCAGTATTTT.

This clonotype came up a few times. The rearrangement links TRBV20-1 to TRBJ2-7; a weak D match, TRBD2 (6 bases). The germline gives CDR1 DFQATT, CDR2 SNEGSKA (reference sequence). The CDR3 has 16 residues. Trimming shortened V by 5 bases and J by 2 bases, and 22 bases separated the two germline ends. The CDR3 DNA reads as TGCAGTGCTCCTGGTGTCGGGGGAACCTCCACCTACGAGCAGTACTTC. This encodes CSAPGVGGTSTYEQYF.

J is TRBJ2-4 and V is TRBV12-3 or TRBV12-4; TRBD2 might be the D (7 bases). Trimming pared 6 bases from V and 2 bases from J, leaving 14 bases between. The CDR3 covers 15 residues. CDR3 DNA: TGTGCCAGCAGCCTGGGGGGGCCTTCCAAAAACATTCAGTACTTC. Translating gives CASSLGGPSKNIQYF.

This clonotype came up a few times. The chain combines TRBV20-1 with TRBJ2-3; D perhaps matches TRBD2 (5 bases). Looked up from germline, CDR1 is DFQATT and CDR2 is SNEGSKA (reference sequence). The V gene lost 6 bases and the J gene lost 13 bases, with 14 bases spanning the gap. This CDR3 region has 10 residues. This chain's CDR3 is CSAGLSIEYF. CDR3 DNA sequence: TGCAGTGCCGGACTCTCCATCGAGTATTTT.

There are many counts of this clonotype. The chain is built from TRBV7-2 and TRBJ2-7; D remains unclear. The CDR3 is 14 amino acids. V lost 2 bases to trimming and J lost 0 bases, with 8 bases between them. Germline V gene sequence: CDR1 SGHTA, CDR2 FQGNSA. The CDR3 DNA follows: TGTGCCAGCAGCTTACTTCACTCCTCCTACGAGCAGTACTTC. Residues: CASSLLHSSYEQYF.

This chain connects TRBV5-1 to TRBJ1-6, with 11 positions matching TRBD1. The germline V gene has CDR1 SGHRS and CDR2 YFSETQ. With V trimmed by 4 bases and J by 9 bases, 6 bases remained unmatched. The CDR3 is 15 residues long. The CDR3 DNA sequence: TGCGCCAGCAGCATCGGGACAGGGGGTGGTTCACCCCTCCACTTT. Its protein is CASSIGTGGGSPLHF. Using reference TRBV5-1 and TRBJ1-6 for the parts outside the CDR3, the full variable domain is KAGVTQTPRYLIKTRGQQVTLSCSPISGHRSVSWYQQTPGQGLQFLFEYFSETQRNKGNFPGRFSGRQFSNSRSEMNVSTLELGDSALYLCASSIGTGGGSPLHFGNGTRLTVT.

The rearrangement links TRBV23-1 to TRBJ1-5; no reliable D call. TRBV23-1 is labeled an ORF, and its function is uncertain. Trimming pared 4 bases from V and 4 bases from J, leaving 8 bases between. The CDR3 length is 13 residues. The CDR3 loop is CASSLKANQPQHF. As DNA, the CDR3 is TGCGCCAGCAGTCTCAAGGCGAATCAGCCCCAGCATTTT.

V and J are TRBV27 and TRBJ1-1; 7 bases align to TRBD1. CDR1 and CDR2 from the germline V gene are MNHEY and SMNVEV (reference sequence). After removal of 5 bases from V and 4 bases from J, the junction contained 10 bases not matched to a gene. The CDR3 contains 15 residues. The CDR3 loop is CASSTLGGGSTEAFF. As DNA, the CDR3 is TGTGCCAGCAGTACCCTAGGAGGGGGCAGCACTGAAGCTTTCTTT.